This entry concerns a single TCR beta chain. Its specificity is not known. The sample belongs to a study of beta chain features in type 1 diabetes. On the study more broadly: No patient-donor differences in age, gender, total cells or subset yield.

Study results and caveats: Shorter TCRB CDR3s, moderately but significantly so, were found in Type 1 diabetes patients in all four CD4+ subsets. Insertions at VDJ junctions were less frequent in type 1 diabetes patients. These patients also deleted more nucleotides at the same junctions. Because the template was cDNA, high-expressing cells might be over-represented.

J lost 5 bases, V lost 6 bases, and 5 bases had no gene match. This CDR3 is 15 amino acids long. Germline V CDR1 and CDR2: MNHEY, SVGAGI. Since all of the isolated RNA was reverse transcribed, expressed TCRB transcripts were what got sequenced. The method was immunoSEQ multiplex PCR; TCRdb's version includes in-frame clones alone and lacks a portion of them. The sample holds roughly 250,000 clones, 68% seen once. This TCR derives from a man in his thirties or forties in good health. The chain employs TRBV6-5 and TRBJ1-6; 9 bases match TRBD1. The sample was naive CD4+ T cells from blood. CDR3 region: CASRINRGHNSPLHF. CDR3 nucleotides: TGTGCCAGCAGAATCAACAGGGGGCATAATTCACCCCTCCACTTT.